This record covers a single T cell receptor beta chain. What it binds is not known. The CDR3 runs to 11 residues. From germline, CDR1 is SGHRS and CDR2 YFSETQ. Trimming cost V 4 bases and J 10 bases, with 11 bases left between them. The entry originates in a study of T cell responses to AZD1222 COVID-19 vaccine. Assay: immunoSEQ multiplex PCR; the TCRdb copy retains only in-frame clones and omits some. Among about 86,000 clones listed, about nine tenths were seen once. Study conclusions and caveats: Vaccine-associated CD4 TCRs spanned spike, dominant at 160-218 and 743-854.

The sequenced sample was peripheral blood, obtained on day 0 of AZD1222 vaccination. The receptor's source is an adult in good health. The gene calls are TRBV5-1 and TRBJ1-1, with D hard to call. Here the CDR3 reads CASSEGYRAFF. The CDR3 DNA sequence: TGCGCCAGCAGCGAGGGTTACAGAGCTTTCTTT.